Listed below are T cell receptor beta chains from one sample, sequenced in a study of T cells in Graves' hyperthyroidism and ophthalmopathy. MiXCR, run by TCRdb on the multiplex PCR reads, gives a single entry per CDR3 protein. Of 650,000 to 750,000 distinct CDR3 sequences in the sample, 13% to 15% are singletons; the top ten hold 9.5% to 13%. What was sequenced was blood. The receptors were sampled from a young woman with Graves' hyperthyroidism. Each CDR3 is given with its conserved first and last residue. D genes are given only for firm matches. Clone size, where shown, is once, few, many, or a class for clones that have expanded.

>TRBJ2-1|TRBV24-1|few|TRBD2
CATAGGGGSYNEQFF
TGTGCCACCGCCGGCGGCGGGGGCTCCTACAATGAGCAGTTCTTC
>TRBJ1-2|TRBV19|-|-
CASSIFPYGYTF
TGTGCCAGTAGTATTTTTCCGTATGGCTACACCTTC
>TRBJ2-7|TRBV12-3/TRBV12-4|-|-
CASRLGGRSYEQYF
TGTGCCAGCAGGTTGGGCGGACGCTCCTACGAGCAGTACTTC
>TRBJ2-1|TRBV19|-|TRBD1
CASSITRGAGGASNEQFF
TGTGCCAGTAGTATAACAAGAGGGGCAGGGGGCGCATCGAATGAGCAGTTCTTC
>TRBJ2-1|TRBV20-1|many|TRBD2
CSARDLAGYSYNEQFF
TGCAGTGCTAGAGATCTAGCGGGATACTCCTACAATGAGCAGTTCTTC
>TRBJ2-7|TRBV2|many|TRBD1
CASRGGTYEQYF
TGTGCCAGCAGAGGGGGCACCTACGAGCAGTACTTC
>TRBJ1-1|TRBV18|many|TRBD1
CASSSRGPTGNTEAFF
TGTGCCAGCTCATCCAGGGGGCCCACCGGGAACACTGAAGCTTTCTTT
>TRBJ2-7|TRBV9|-|TRBD2
CASSSTSGSKVGEQYF
TGTGCCAGCTCTTCTACTAGCGGGAGCAAGGTGGGCGAGCAGTACTTC
>TRBJ2-7|TRBV5-4|few|-
CASSRPGAMYEQYF
TGTGCCAGCAGCCGACCGGGAGCAATGTACGAGCAGTACTTC
>TRBJ2-1|TRBV7-9|-|-
CASSFSRGHNEQFF
TGTGCCAGCAGCTTCTCCAGGGGTCACAATGAGCAGTTCTTC
>TRBJ1-1|TRBV5-1|-|TRBD1
CASSQGQRDTEAFF
TGCGCCAGCAGCCAGGGACAGAGGGACACTGAAGCTTTCTTT
>TRBJ2-7|TRBV2|many|-
CASSEREIYTYEQYF
TGTGCCAGCAGTGAAAGGGAGATTTACACCTACGAGCAGTACTTC
>TRBJ1-1|TRBV5-1|-|-
CASSLVQGLFTEAFF
TGCGCCAGCAGCTTGGTGCAGGGCCTCTTCACTGAAGCTTTCTTT
>TRBJ1-5|TRBV19|-|-
CASSGVRGQPQHF
TGTGCCAGTTCCGGGGTTAGAGGCCAGCCCCAGCATTTT
>TRBJ2-2|TRBV20-1|-|-
CSARRTGRVNTGELFF
TGCAGTGCGAGGCGAACGGGCAGGGTGAACACCGGGGAGCTGTTTTTT
>TRBJ2-1|TRBV11-2|many|TRBD2
CASSLDGGLLGTSNYNEQFF
TGTGCCAGCAGCTTAGACGGGGGTCTGCTCGGGACTAGTAACTACAATGAGCAGTTCTTC
>TRBJ2-3|TRBV11-2|-|-
CASSSLELGTDTQYF
TGTGCCAGCAGCTCCTTAGAGCTAGGAACAGATACGCAGTATTTT
>TRBJ2-1|TRBV10-3|few|-
CAIRPDPLYNEQFF
TGTGCCATCAGGCCAGACCCTCTCTACAATGAGCAGTTCTTC
>TRBJ2-7|TRBV12-3/TRBV12-4|many|TRBD2
CASGRAGGYEQYF
TGTGCCAGCGGAAGGGCGGGAGGATACGAGCAGTACTTC
>TRBJ1-6|TRBV4-2|few|-
CASRGGRTSPLHF
TGTGCCAGCAGGGGGGGACGGACTTCACCCCTCCACTTT
>TRBJ1-5|TRBV7-8|many|-
CASSLALAGATNQPQHF
TGTGCCAGCAGCTTAGCGTTGGCGGGAGCTACCAATCAGCCCCAGCATTTT
>TRBJ2-1|TRBV3-1|many|-
CASSQEIAGNEQFF
TGTGCCAGCAGCCAAGAAATAGCTGGTAATGAGCAGTTCTTC
>TRBJ2-2|TRBV6-1|many|TRBD2
CASSALAGSTTGELFF
TGTGCCAGCAGTGCACTAGCGGGGTCGACCACCGGGGAGCTGTTTTTT
>TRBJ1-5|TRBV7-2|few|-
CASSLTDRSNQPQHF
TGTGCCAGCAGCTTAACCGACAGGTCCAATCAGCCCCAGCATTTT
>TRBJ2-7|TRBV5-1|few|-
CASSLIADSSYEQYF
TGCGCCAGCAGCTTGATCGCGGATAGCTCCTACGAGCAGTACTTC
>TRBJ2-7|TRBV10-3|-|-
CAISEAGSYEQYF
TGTGCCATCAGTGAGGCGGGTTCCTACGAGCAGTACTTC
>TRBJ2-2|TRBV7-2|few|-
CASSLGGTFPGELFF
TGTGCCAGCAGCTTAGGAGGGACCTTCCCCGGGGAGCTGTTTTTT
>TRBJ2-3|TRBV28|many|TRBD2
CASSLAGVVDTQYF
TGTGCCAGCAGTCTAGCGGGAGTAGTAGATACGCAGTATTTT
>TRBJ2-5|TRBV12-3/TRBV12-4|-|TRBD2
CASSLALTSGSETQYF
TGTGCCAGCAGTTTAGCGCTCACTAGCGGGAGTGAGACCCAGTACTTC
>TRBJ2-7|TRBV30|few|-
CAWSGQPYEQYF
TGTGCCTGGAGTGGACAGCCCTACGAGCAGTACTTC
>TRBJ2-2|TRBV12-3/TRBV12-4|-|-
CASSFYTGNGELFF
TGTGCCAGCAGTTTTTATACCGGGAACGGGGAGCTGTTTTTT
>TRBJ2-5|TRBV4-1|many|TRBD2
CASSHENGRRETQYF
TGCGCCAGCAGCCATGAAAACGGGAGGAGAGAGACCCAGTACTTC
>TRBJ1-2|TRBV20-1|-|TRBD1
CSADNGQGAYGYTF
TGCAGTGCTGACAACGGACAGGGGGCATATGGCTACACCTTC
>TRBJ2-1|TRBV7-2|many|-
CASSLVNYNEQFF
TGTGCCAGCAGCTTAGTAAACTACAATGAGCAGTTCTTC
>TRBJ2-7|TRBV3-1|-|-
CASESSWAGAHEQYF
TGTGCCAGCGAATCATCCTGGGCGGGGGCCCACGAGCAGTACTTC
>TRBJ1-1|TRBV6-6|many|TRBD1
CASSYSKGQPVFEAFF
TGTGCCAGCAGTTACTCTAAGGGACAGCCCGTTTTTGAAGCTTTCTTT
>TRBJ2-1|TRBV6-2/TRBV6-3|many|TRBD2
CASMGWTSAWNEQFF
TGTGCCAGCATGGGGTGGACTAGCGCCTGGAATGAGCAGTTCTTC
>TRBJ2-5|TRBV24-1|many|-
CATSSGGEGKETQYF
TGTGCCACCAGCAGCGGAGGAGAGGGGAAAGAGACCCAGTACTTC
>TRBJ1-1|TRBV2|few|TRBD1
CASSWDRGANTEAFF
TGTGCCAGCAGTTGGGACAGGGGGGCGAACACTGAAGCTTTCTTT
>TRBJ2-1|TRBV7-2|few|-
CASSPLAPGEQFF
TGTGCCAGCAGCCCACTCGCGCCGGGTGAGCAGTTCTTC
>TRBJ2-5|TRBV11-2|many|-
CASSLSIEGRETQYF
TGTGCCAGCAGCTTAAGTATAGAAGGTCGAGAGACCCAGTACTTC
>TRBJ2-1|TRBV20-1|many|-
CSAIRTLSGYNEQFF
TGCAGTGCTATAAGGACCCTATCAGGCTACAATGAGCAGTTCTTC
>TRBJ2-5|TRBV18|-|TRBD2
CASSPLGSGASQETQYF
TGTGCCAGCTCACCACTAGGCAGCGGGGCTTCTCAAGAGACCCAGTACTTC
>TRBJ2-5|TRBV7-2|-|-
CASSISWSQETQYF
TGTGCCAGCAGCATCTCCTGGTCCCAAGAGACCCAGTACTTC
>TRBJ2-7|TRBV7-9|-|-
CASSLVLRGRGFPTYEQYF
TGTGCCAGCAGCTTAGTTCTTCGGGGGCGAGGTTTCCCCACCTACGAGCAGTACTTC
>TRBJ2-1|TRBV6-1|many|-
CASSEVLTGNEQFF
TGTGCCAGCAGTGAAGTGCTTACCGGCAATGAGCAGTTCTTC
>TRBJ2-7|TRBV18|many|-
CASSAWGGRDEQYF
TGTGCCAGCTCAGCCTGGGGCGGTCGGGACGAGCAGTACTTC